What follows describes a single T cell receptor beta chain. These data belong to a study of blood T cell repertoires in COVID-19. V lost 3 bases and J lost 2, with 13 bases in between. The CDR3 covers 15 residues. Germline loops: CDR1 LGHDT, CDR2 YNNKEL (reference sequence). Sequencing was performed with immunoSEQ multiplex PCR; in TCRdb, only in-frame clones are kept and a portion is missing. The repertoire holds 150,000 to 200,000 clones, with around 77% as singletons. The sample taken for sequencing was peripheral blood. The TCR originated in a man aged 55 to 70 with active or convalescent COVID-19. The chain carries TRBV3-1 (or the pseudogene TRBV3-2) and TRBJ1-2; the D is unclear. CDR3 in amino acids: CASSQLFGGNYGYTF. CDR3 nucleotide sequence: TGTGCCAGCAGCCAGCTTTTTGGCGGAAACTATGGCTACACCTTC.